This T cell receptor beta chain was observed in a study of T cells in tumors after PD-1 blockade. Study information: Each patient got pembrolizumab 200 mg every 3 weeks or cemiplimab 350 mg every 2 weeks. During anti-PD-1 treatment, some patients continued daily vismodegib 150 mg.

Measured with immunoSEQ multiplex PCR; TCRdb has only the in-frame clones, and not every one. The data hold about 47,000 clones, with roughly 73% observed a single time. V dropped 3 bases and J dropped 2; count of bases not matched to a gene: 4. The CDR3 loop spans 17 amino acids. The receptor's source is a human donor with basal cell carcinoma. Sequenced material: PBMCs, taken before anti-PD-1 treatment. This chain uses TRBV23-1 with TRBJ2-6; 10 nucleotides match TRBD1. TRBV23-1 is identified as an open reading frame with a role that is uncertain. The CDR3 sequence: CASSQGTGDAGANVLTF. The DNA for the CDR3 is TGCGCCAGCAGTCAGGGGACAGGGGACGCTGGGGCCAACGTCCTGACTTTC.